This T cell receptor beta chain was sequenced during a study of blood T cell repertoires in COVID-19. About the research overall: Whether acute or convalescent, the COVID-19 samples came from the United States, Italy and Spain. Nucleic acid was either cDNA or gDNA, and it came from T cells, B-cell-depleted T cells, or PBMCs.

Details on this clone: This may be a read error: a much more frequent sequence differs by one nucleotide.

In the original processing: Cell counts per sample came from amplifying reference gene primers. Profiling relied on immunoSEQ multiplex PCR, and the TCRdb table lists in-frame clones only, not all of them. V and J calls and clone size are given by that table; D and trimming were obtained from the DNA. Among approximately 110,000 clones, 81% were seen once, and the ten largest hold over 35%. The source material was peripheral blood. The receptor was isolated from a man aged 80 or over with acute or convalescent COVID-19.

As DNA, the CDR3 is TGTGCCAGTAGTATCGTGACAGGGGCGTATAGCAATCAGCCCCAGTATTTT. Its protein is CASSIVTGAYSNQPQYF. J is TRBJ1-5 and V is TRBV19; 8 bases agree with TRBD1. The J call may be wrong; the DNA end is better matched by TRBJ2-3. This CDR3 spans 17 amino acids. Germline CDR1 LNHDA, CDR2 SQIVND (reference sequence).